This T cell receptor (beta chain) was retrieved from a study of T cells in Graves' hyperthyroidism and ophthalmopathy. Study context: Peripheral blood was acquired at first diagnosis, ahead of any therapy whatsoever.

The CDR3 spans 14 residues. The V gene's germline CDR1 is LGHNT and CDR2 FRNRAP. Trimming took 6 bases from V and 7 from J; bases not matched to a gene: 7. Hyperthyroidism in the patients, aged 18 to 65, was newly diagnosed and under 2 months in duration. Patients were excluded for uncontrolled infection, other autoimmune disease, pregnancy or lactation. Amplified TCR beta CDR3 regions derived from RNA transcripts. Researchers ran a first-round RT-PCR on the TCR CDR3 using the HTBI primer set. TCRdb passed the multiplex PCR reads through MiXCR, listing each CDR3 protein once. Counted here are more than 500,000 distinct CDR3 sequences, 11% to 15% occurring once; the ten biggest clones make up around 13%.

The chain carries TRBV12-5 and TRBJ1-5, with TRBD1 matching over 9 bases. The sequenced material came from blood. The sequence came from a woman between 40 and 50 years old with Graves' hyperthyroidism. CDR3 nucleotide sequence: TGTGCTAGTGGGTCGGGACAGGGAAAACAGCCCCAGCATTTT. It yields the protein CASGSGQGKQPQHF.